The sequence of this TCR beta chain was determined in a study of blood T cell repertoires in COVID-19. Under the authors' procedure: Cell counts per sample came from amplifying reference gene primers. Data came from immunoSEQ multiplex PCR; TCRdb stores just in-frame clones and leaves some out. Clone size and V and J calls were adopted from that table, with D and trimming inferred from the DNA. The sample records approximately 670,000 clones, more than 80% being singletons. In germline, CDR1 is SGDLS, CDR2 YYNGEE. The ends were cut back, 0 bases at V and 3 bases at J, with 19 bases in the middle. The CDR3 is made up of 19 amino acids.

The chain links TRBV9 to TRBJ2-6; D is uncertain. Sample: peripheral blood. This receptor was identified in a woman aged 18-29 years with acute or convalescent COVID-19. CDR3 in amino acids: CASSVDKARSSIGANVLTF. DNA for the CDR3: TGTGCCAGCAGCGTAGATAAAGCTAGGTCCTCTATTGGGGCCAACGTCCTGACTTTC.